The rows below give T cell receptor beta chains drawn from one sample of a study of vaccination effects on CD4 cells after COVID-19. Sequencing was performed with immunoSEQ multiplex PCR; in TCRdb, only in-frame clones are kept and a portion is missing. This sample yields tens of thousands of clones, of which roughly 73% are seen a single time; 1.1% belongs to the top ten. These TCRs are of unknown antigen specificity. The material was CD4+ T cells from PBMCs cultured with HCoV-OC43 spike peptides, obtained after COVID-19 vaccination. The receptors shown here come from a human donor who received a COVID-19 vaccine. The CDR3 runs from the conserved cysteine through the conserved F or W. The order of the fields is J gene, V gene, clone size, D gene, CDR3 protein, CDR3 DNA. The D gene is left open where the match is weak. A clone size is listed for some rows: how often the clone was seen (once, few, many), or a class if it is expanded.

J: TRBJ1-1
V: TRBV12-5
size: .
D: .
CDR3: CASGLVYGNTEAFF
DNA: TGTGCTAGTGGTTTGGTATACGGGAACACTGAAGCTTTCTTT

J: TRBJ2-3
V: TRBV30
size: .
D: .
CDR3: CAWRDGRSSTDTQYF
DNA: TGTGCCTGGAGGGACGGTCGGTCTAGCACAGATACGCAGTATTTT

J: TRBJ1-5
V: TRBV7-2
size: few
D: .
CDR3: CASSPDGGSNQPQHF
DNA: TGTGCCAGCAGCCCGGATGGGGGTAGCAATCAGCCCCAGCATTTT

J: TRBJ1-4
V: TRBV7-2
size: few
D: .
CDR3: CASSPRGAGEKLFF
DNA: TGTGCCAGCAGCCCCCGTGGCGCCGGCGAAAAACTGTTTTTT

J: TRBJ2-5
V: TRBV10-3
size: .
D: .
CDR3: CAIGQGRETQYF
DNA: TGTGCCATCGGGCAGGGGAGAGAGACCCAGTACTTC

J: TRBJ1-5
V: TRBV7-9
size: .
D: .
CDR3: CASAVSNQPQHF
DNA: TGTGCCAGCGCCGTTAGCAATCAGCCCCAGCATTTT

J: TRBJ2-3
V: TRBV27
size: .
D: TRBD2
CDR3: CASSFHRRGGLLFSTDTQYF
DNA: TGTGCCAGCAGTTTCCATAGACGGGGGGGCTTATTGTTTAGCACAGATACGCAGTATTTT

J: TRBJ2-1
V: TRBV7-2
size: few
D: TRBD2
CDR3: CASSLAPTSGVGNEQFF
DNA: TGTGCCAGCAGCTTAGCCCCTACTAGCGGGGTAGGCAATGAGCAGTTCTTC

J: TRBJ2-3
V: TRBV7-9
size: .
D: .
CDR3: CASSWGRIVSQYF
DNA: TGTGCCAGCAGCTGGGGACGCATCGTTTCGCAGTATTTT

J: TRBJ1-3
V: TRBV14
size: .
D: .
CDR3: CASTPVTGDSGNTIYF
DNA: TGTGCCAGCACACCGGTGACAGGTGATTCTGGAAACACCATATATTTT

J: TRBJ1-2
V: TRBV5-8
size: .
D: TRBD1
CDR3: CASSLATGTGERGYYGYTF
DNA: TGTGCCAGCAGCTTGGCGACTGGGACAGGGGAAAGGGGATACTATGGCTACACCTTC

J: TRBJ2-3
V: TRBV7-2
size: .
D: TRBD2
CDR3: CASGTSVLVDTQYF
DNA: TGTGCCAGCGGGACTAGTGTTCTCGTAGATACGCAGTATTTT

J: TRBJ1-3
V: TRBV3-1/TRBV3-2
size: .
D: .
CDR3: CASSPHPRDVSGNTIYF
DNA: TGTGCCAGCAGCCCACACCCTAGGGATGTCTCTGGAAACACCATATATTTT

J: TRBJ1-4
V: TRBV30
size: .
D: .
CDR3: CAWSPGLNEKLFF
DNA: TGTGCCTGGAGTCCGGGCCTTAATGAAAAACTGTTTTTT

J: TRBJ1-6
V: TRBV28
size: few
D: .
CDR3: CASREQGLNSPLHF
DNA: TGTGCCAGCCGTGAACAGGGACTAAATTCACCCCTCCACTTT

J: TRBJ1-5
V: TRBV10-3
size: once
D: .
CDR3: CAISGHTHLSNQPQHF
DNA: TGTGCCATCAGTGGCCACACACACCTTAGCAATCAGCCCCAGCATTTT

J: TRBJ1-4
V: TRBV6-5
size: .
D: TRBD1
CDR3: CASSSSGTGDEKLFF
DNA: TGTGCCAGCAGTTCCTCCGGGACAGGGGATGAAAAACTGTTTTTT

J: TRBJ1-2
V: TRBV19
size: .
D: .
CDR3: CASSPPDAAGEIYGYTF
DNA: TGTGCCAGTAGTCCCCCTGACGCGGCGGGGGAGATCTATGGCTACACCTTC

J: TRBJ1-1
V: TRBV25-1
size: .
D: .
CDR3: CASHGPPGTGSTEAFF
DNA: TGTGCCAGCCATGGACCCCCCGGGACGGGGAGTACTGAAGCTTTCTTT

J: TRBJ1-1
V: TRBV10-3
size: .
D: TRBD1
CDR3: CAIRAGMGQVNTEAFF
DNA: TGTGCCATCCGGGCGGGTATGGGACAGGTGAACACTGAAGCTTTCTTT

J: TRBJ2-1
V: TRBV5-1
size: .
D: .
CDR3: CASSLIGAGLYNEQFF
DNA: TGCGCCAGCAGCTTGATAGGAGCGGGCCTCTACAATGAGCAGTTCTTC

J: TRBJ2-6
V: TRBV6-5
size: few
D: .
CDR3: CASSYLKGSGANVLTF
DNA: TGTGCCAGCAGTTATCTGAAAGGCTCTGGGGCCAACGTCCTGACTTTC

J: TRBJ1-2
V: TRBV2
size: .
D: TRBD1
CDR3: CASSVIRQGDYGYTF
DNA: TGTGCCAGCAGTGTCATACGACAGGGCGACTATGGCTACACCTTC

J: TRBJ2-6
V: TRBV9
size: .
D: .
CDR3: CASSVINVLTF
DNA: TGTGCCAGCAGCGTGATTAACGTCCTGACTTTC

J: TRBJ2-1
V: TRBV5-8
size: .
D: TRBD2
CDR3: CASPRSVLAGGSGGYNEQFF
DNA: TGTGCCAGCCCGAGGTCGGTCTTAGCGGGGGGGTCTGGCGGCTACAATGAGCAGTTCTTC

J: TRBJ2-1
V: TRBV18
size: .
D: .
CDR3: CASSPSVAGEQFF
DNA: TGTGCCAGCTCACCATCGGTCGCCGGCGAGCAGTTCTTC

J: TRBJ1-4
V: TRBV5-4
size: .
D: TRBD1
CDR3: CASSRTGDATNEKLFF
DNA: TGTGCCAGCAGCAGAACAGGGGACGCAACTAATGAAAAACTGTTTTTT

J: TRBJ2-1
V: TRBV2
size: .
D: TRBD1
CDR3: CASGTGGGRGDEQFF
DNA: TGTGCCAGCGGGACAGGGGGCGGACGCGGCGATGAGCAGTTCTTC

J: TRBJ2-2
V: TRBV6-5
size: .
D: .
CDR3: CASSYSFGDGTGELFF
DNA: TGTGCCAGCAGTTACTCGTTCGGGGATGGCACCGGGGAGCTGTTTTTT

J: TRBJ1-1
V: TRBV10-1
size: few
D: .
CDR3: CASSDSMVTNTEAFF
DNA: TGCGCCAGCAGTGATTCGATGGTGACGAACACTGAAGCTTTCTTT

J: TRBJ1-5
V: TRBV7-8
size: once
D: .
CDR3: CASSPARYQPQHF
DNA: TGTGCCAGCAGCCCGGCCCGTTATCAGCCCCAGCATTTT

J: TRBJ1-2
V: TRBV5-5
size: .
D: TRBD1
CDR3: CASSFGGTVNYGYTF
DNA: TGTGCCAGCAGCTTCGGCGGGACAGTAAACTATGGCTACACCTTC

J: TRBJ1-3
V: TRBV25-1
size: .
D: .
CDR3: CASSGGFGWRGNTIYF
DNA: TGTGCCAGCAGTGGGGGGTTCGGGTGGAGAGGAAACACCATATATTTT

J: TRBJ1-4
V: TRBV29-1
size: .
D: .
CDR3: CSASSSSRGNEKLFF
DNA: TGCAGCGCCTCCTCCAGCTCCCGAGGTAATGAAAAACTGTTTTTT

J: TRBJ1-5
V: TRBV12-3/TRBV12-4
size: .
D: .
CDR3: CASSLLMDQPQHF
DNA: TGTGCCAGCAGTTTACTTATGGATCAGCCCCAGCATTTT

J: TRBJ1-5
V: TRBV7-8
size: .
D: .
CDR3: CASRPQANSNQPQHF
DNA: TGTGCCAGCAGACCCCAGGCGAATAGCAATCAGCCCCAGCATTTT

J: TRBJ2-2
V: TRBV10-1
size: .
D: .
CDR3: CASSSQGGTGELFF
DNA: TGCGCCAGCAGTTCTCAGGGGGGCACCGGGGAGCTGTTTTTT

J: TRBJ2-2
V: TRBV10-1
size: .
D: .
CDR3: CASSFQVGAGELFF
DNA: TGCGCCAGCAGTTTCCAGGTTGGCGCCGGGGAGCTGTTTTTT

J: TRBJ2-6
V: TRBV5-1
size: .
D: TRBD2
CDR3: CASSPGGAGANVLTF
DNA: TGCGCCAGCAGCCCGGGGGGTGCTGGGGCCAACGTCCTGACTTTC

J: TRBJ2-4
V: TRBV7-2
size: once
D: TRBD1
CDR3: CASSPEPGQGNIQYF
DNA: TGTGCCAGCAGCCCGGAACCGGGACAGGGGAACATTCAGTACTTC

J: TRBJ1-4
V: TRBV6-5
size: .
D: .
CDR3: CASDPTLGEKLFF
DNA: TGTGCCAGCGACCCCACACTGGGTGAAAAACTGTTTTTT

J: TRBJ1-3
V: TRBV14
size: .
D: .
CDR3: CASSQKTVPSGNTIYF
DNA: TGTGCCAGCAGCCAAAAGACAGTTCCTTCTGGAAACACCATATATTTT

J: TRBJ1-2
V: TRBV19
size: .
D: .
CDR3: CASTQPTGSYGYTF
DNA: TGTGCCAGTACCCAACCGACAGGTTCCTATGGCTACACCTTC

J: TRBJ2-3
V: TRBV29-1
size: .
D: .
CDR3: CSALPGGWGDPDTQYF
DNA: TGCAGCGCTCTACCCGGTGGGTGGGGGGACCCAGATACGCAGTATTTT

J: TRBJ2-3
V: TRBV19
size: .
D: .
CDR3: CASSIWKAGTDTQYF
DNA: TGTGCCAGTAGTATATGGAAGGCGGGCACAGATACGCAGTATTTT

J: TRBJ2-2
V: TRBV24-1
size: .
D: TRBD1
CDR3: CATAHRGLSTGELFF
DNA: TGTGCCACCGCCCACAGGGGGCTGAGCACCGGGGAGCTGTTTTTT

J: TRBJ2-3
V: TRBV5-8
size: .
D: .
CDR3: CASPGGTDTQYF
DNA: TGTGCCAGCCCGGGAGGCACAGATACGCAGTATTTT

J: TRBJ1-5
V: TRBV6-5
size: .
D: .
CDR3: CASETGRGQPQHF
DNA: TGTGCCAGCGAAACAGGGAGGGGACAGCCCCAGCATTTT

J: TRBJ1-5
V: TRBV11-2
size: .
D: TRBD1
CDR3: CASSRPGTGRIACQPQHF
DNA: TGTGCCAGCAGCAGACCCGGGACAGGACGCATCGCATGTCAGCCCCAGCATTTT

J: TRBJ1-4
V: TRBV2
size: .
D: .
CDR3: CARSGPEGNEKLFF
DNA: TGTGCCAGAAGCGGACCTGAGGGTAATGAAAAACTGTTTTTT